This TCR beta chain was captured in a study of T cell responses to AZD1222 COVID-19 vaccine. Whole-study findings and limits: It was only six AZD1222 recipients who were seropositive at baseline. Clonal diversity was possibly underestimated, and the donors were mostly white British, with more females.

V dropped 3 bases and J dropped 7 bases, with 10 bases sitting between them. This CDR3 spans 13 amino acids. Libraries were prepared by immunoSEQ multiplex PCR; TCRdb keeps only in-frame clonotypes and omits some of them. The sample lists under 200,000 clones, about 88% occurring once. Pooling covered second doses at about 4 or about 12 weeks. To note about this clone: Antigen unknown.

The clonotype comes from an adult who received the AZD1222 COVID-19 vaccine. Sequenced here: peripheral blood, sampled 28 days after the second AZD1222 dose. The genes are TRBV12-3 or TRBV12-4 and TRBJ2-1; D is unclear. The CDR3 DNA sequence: TGTGCCAGCAGTTTCTTTAGTGAAAATGAGCAGTTCTTC. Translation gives CASSFFSENEQFF.